Below, 30 T cell receptor beta chains from the same sample are listed, as sequenced in a study of T cell responses to AZD1222 COVID-19 vaccine. Libraries were prepared by immunoSEQ multiplex PCR; TCRdb keeps only in-frame clonotypes and omits some of them. The data contain about 120,000 clones, around 94% of them singletons. The sample in question was peripheral blood, obtained on day 0 of AZD1222 vaccination. The receptor set was obtained from an adult in good health.

This sequence joins TRBV2 and TRBJ1-1; 7 positions agree with TRBD1. The germline gives CDR1 SNHLY, CDR2 FYNNEI. J gave up 4 bases and V 6 bases, and 2 bases lay outside the gene matches. The CDR3 runs 12 residues. CDR3 nucleotide sequence: TGTGCCAGCAGGACAGGGTTCACTGAAGCTTTCTTT. Translating it yields CASRTGFTEAFF.

This chain joins TRBV10-3 and TRBJ2-5; D gene unclear. Germline CDR1 and CDR2: ENHRY and SYGVKD. V was pared by 10 bases and J by 1 base, with 16 bases between. The CDR3 runs to 14 residues. The DNA for the CDR3 is TGTGCCACCAAAATTGACGGAGTCCAAGAGACCCAGTACTTC. This encodes CATKIDGVQETQYF.

This clone has only a few counts. This sequence joins TRBV2 and TRBJ2-7, with D possibly being TRBD2 (7 bases). V lost 7 bases, J lost 0 bases, and 13 bases lay in between. Germline V CDR1 and CDR2: SNHLY, FYNNEI. The CDR3 has 14 amino acids. The CDR3 sequence: CASNGGLSSYEQYV. The CDR3 DNA follows: TGTGCCAGCAACGGGGGGCTTAGCTCCTACGAGCAGTACGTC.

The rearrangement links TRBV20-1 to TRBJ2-5, with D perhaps matching TRBD2 (6 bases). Germline V gives CDR1 DFQATT, CDR2 SNEGSKA (reference sequence). Trimming pared 3 bases from V and 3 bases from J, leaving 11 bases between. This CDR3 region has 13 residues. The CDR3 loop is CSASSEGKETQYF. In DNA form, the CDR3 reads TGCAGTGCTAGTTCGGAGGGAAAAGAGACCCAGTACTTC.

The V gene is TRBV4-1, the J gene TRBJ2-1, with TRBD2 as a possible D gene (7 bases). V lost 1 base and J 12 bases, leaving 22 bases between the germline ends. The CDR3 spans 16 residues. CDR1 and CDR2 (germline): MGHRA, YSYEKL. CDR3 sequence (DNA): TGCGCCAGCAGCCAAGTTGGGGGGGGCCTATCTTCTTTGCAGTTCTTC. Translation: CASSQVGGGLSSLQFF.

The genes are TRBV2 and TRBJ1-2; D unclear. CDR1 and CDR2 from the germline V gene are SNHLY and FYNNEI. The CDR3 totals 14 residues. Trimming removed 5 bases from V and 4 bases from J, with 14 bases in between. The CDR3 DNA follows: TGTGCCAGCAGTCCTTCGGTAGGTGGCTATGGCTACACCTTC. Its translation: CASSPSVGGYGYTF.

The sample holds one count of this clone. The rearrangement uses TRBV9 and TRBJ1-3; no firm D call. The CDR3 length is 16 residues. Trimming removed 0 bases at V and 0 bases at J, with 10 bases between. Germline CDR1 and CDR2: SGDLS and YYNGEE. The CDR3 nucleotides read TGTGCCAGCAGCGTAGGCGGCACAGCCTCTGGAAACACCATATATTTT. Its protein is CASSVGGTASGNTIYF.

The chain joins TRBV5-4 to TRBJ1-1; 8 bases match TRBD1. V lost 4 bases, J lost 3 bases, and 5 bases stayed unmatched. The CDR3 sequence is 14 residues long. CDR1 and CDR2 from the germline V gene are SGHNT and YYREEE (reference sequence). Here the CDR3 reads CASSLDRGYTEAFF. CDR3 sequence (DNA): TGTGCCAGCAGCCTCGACAGGGGTTACACTGAAGCTTTCTTT.

This rearrangement joins TRBV6-5 to TRBJ1-5; possibly TRBD1 for D (6 bases). V dropped 5 bases and J dropped 2 bases, with 10 bases sitting between them. The germline gives CDR1 MNHEY, CDR2 SVGAGI. The CDR3 runs to 14 residues. This chain's CDR3 is CASSTGYGNQPQHF. The DNA for the CDR3 is TGTGCCAGCAGTACAGGGTATGGCAATCAGCCCCAGCATTTT.

This clone was found once. V usage is TRBV27 and J usage is TRBJ1-5; tentatively, D is TRBD1 (6 bases). The CDR3 length is 17 residues. Deletions cut 0 bases from V and 4 bases from J, with 16 bases between. Germline CDR1 MNHEY, CDR2 SMNVEV (reference sequence). CDR3 protein: CASSLSLYPTGNQPQHF. For the CDR3, the DNA is TGTGCCAGCAGTTTATCGCTTTACCCCACAGGGAATCAGCCCCAGCATTTT.

The V call is TRBV6-6, the J call TRBJ2-1; 10 positions agree with TRBD2. Germline CDR1 and CDR2: MNHNY and SVGAGI (reference sequence). The V and J ends lost 5 bases and 8 bases, in that order; junction bases with no gene match: 12. The CDR3 consists of 16 residues. The CDR3 reads CASSRYRAGGPDEQFF. The DNA of the CDR3 is TGTGCCAGCAGTCGATATCGAGCGGGAGGGCCAGATGAGCAGTTCTTC.

This clone was seen a single time. The chain recombines TRBV5-8 with TRBJ2-5, with TRBD2 matching over 10 bases. Germline V gene sequence: CDR1 SGHTS, CDR2 YDEGEE. The CDR3 has 16 amino acids. V was pared by 2 bases and J by 5 bases, with 9 bases of the junction left unmatched. The CDR3, as DNA: TGTGCCAGCAGCTTCGGGCATAGCGGGGGGCTGGAGACCCAGTACTTC. It encodes CASSFGHSGGLETQYF.

The chain couples TRBV18 to TRBJ1-1, with 9 bases identical to TRBD1. The germline gives CDR1 KGHSH, CDR2 LQKENI. The CDR3 length is 15 residues. Losses at the gene ends were 5 bases for V and 0 bases for J; bases not matched to a gene: 4. The CDR3 DNA sequence: TGTGCCAGCTCAACACAGGGGGCGGTGAACACTGAAGCTTTCTTT. It encodes CASSTQGAVNTEAFF.

The V and J genes are TRBV5-1 and TRBJ1-2; no reliable D call. This CDR3 has 14 residues. The V end lost 4 bases, the J end lost 5 bases, and 15 bases lay between the germline ends. Per germline, CDR1 SGHRS and CDR2 YFSETQ. Here the CDR3 DNA reads TGCGCCAGCAGCCCGGGGAGACCGGAGTATGGCTACACCTTC. This sequence encodes CASSPGRPEYGYTF.

J is TRBJ2-2 and V is TRBV9; 11 bases align to TRBD2. CDR1 SGDLS and CDR2 YYNGEE come from the germline V gene. Trimming at V came to 0 bases and at J to 1 base, leaving 2 bases not matched to a gene. The CDR3 covers 17 residues. The CDR3 is CASSVATSGRNTGELFF. The CDR3 DNA reads TGTGCCAGCAGCGTAGCAACTAGCGGGAGGAACACCGGGGAGCTGTTTTTT.

The rearrangement joins TRBV2 to TRBJ1-2, with a tentative D call TRBD1 (6 bases). Per germline, CDR1 SNHLY and CDR2 FYNNEI. Trimming shortened V by 7 bases and J by 2 bases, and 17 bases separated the two germline ends. The CDR3 sequence is 15 residues long. The CDR3 spells CASNLPGQGNYGYTF. The CDR3, as DNA: TGTGCCAGCAATCTACCGGGACAAGGGAACTATGGCTACACCTTC.

V and J are TRBV9 and TRBJ2-2; 13 bases align to TRBD2. Germline CDR1 and CDR2: SGDLS and YYNGEE. With 2 bases clipped from V and 0 bases from J, the junction kept 1 base outside the gene matches. The CDR3 covers 17 residues. The CDR3 DNA reads TGTGCCAGCAGCGTGACTAGCGGGAGGACGAACACCGGGGAGCTGTTTTTT. Residues: CASSVTSGRTNTGELFF.

The chain recombines TRBV30 with TRBJ1-2, with 7 bases fitting TRBD1. Unmatched junction bases numbered 9, after V lost 3 bases and J lost 8 bases. This CDR3 region has 13 residues. Germline loops: CDR1 GTSNPN, CDR2 SVGIG (reference sequence). CDR3 loop: CAWSPNRGMGYTF. Here the CDR3 DNA reads TGTGCCTGGAGCCCAAACAGGGGAATGGGCTACACCTTC.

The chain uses TRBV19 and TRBJ2-2; D unclear. The germline gives CDR1 LNHDA, CDR2 SQIVND (reference sequence). Trimming cost V 7 bases and J 1 base, with 10 bases left between them. The CDR3 is 14 residues long. In nucleotides, the CDR3 is TGTGCCAGTACCAAGGGCATGAACACCGGGGAGCTGTTTTTT. Translated, it gives CASTKGMNTGELFF.

A few counts support this clone. This rearrangement joins TRBV6-5 to TRBJ2-7, with D hard to call. V lost 6 bases and J 3 bases, leaving 12 bases between the germline ends. Germline loops: CDR1 MNHEY, CDR2 SVGAGI. The CDR3 is made up of 13 amino acids. This CDR3 reads CASSRYRNYEQYF. The CDR3 region has the DNA TGTGCCAGCAGCCGGTATAGAAACTACGAGCAGTACTTC.

The genes are TRBV5-1 and TRBJ2-2; 7 bases line up with TRBD2. V was pared by 0 bases and J by 5 bases, with 4 bases of the junction left unmatched. Germline values: CDR1 SGHRS, CDR2 YFSETQ. The CDR3 loop spans 15 amino acids. The DNA for the CDR3 is TGCGCCAGCAGCTTGGGCGGGGGAGTGACCGGGGAGCTGTTTTTT. Translation gives CASSLGGGVTGELFF.

This chain uses TRBV6-5 with TRBJ2-2; 8 bases align to TRBD1. The CDR3 has 15 amino acids. Trimming at V came to 0 bases and at J to 8 bases, leaving 5 bases not matched to a gene. Per germline, CDR1 MNHEY and CDR2 SVGAGI. CDR3 in DNA: TGTGCCAGCAGTTACTCCCAGGGGGCTGGTGGGGAGCTGTTTTTT. Protein: CASSYSQGAGGELFF.

This sequence joins TRBV5-1 and TRBJ2-7, with D unresolved. The CDR3 has 15 amino acids. Germline-derived CDR1 and CDR2 are SGHRS and YFSETQ. Trimming left V 6 bases short and J 1 base short, with 17 bases between. The CDR3 DNA reads as TGCGCCAGCACCGAAACCGTTCCCGGATCCTACGAGCAGTACTTC. Amino acids: CASTETVPGSYEQYF.

This chain connects TRBV7-6 to TRBJ2-1; 7 positions match TRBD2. There are 16 residues in the CDR3. Per germline, CDR1 SGHVS and CDR2 FNYEAQ. After removal of 2 bases from V and 4 bases from J, the junction contained 8 bases not matched to a gene. The CDR3 region has the DNA TGTGCCAGCAGCTTACTCCCAGCGGGGTCATACAATGAGCAGTTCTTC. It is translated as CASSLLPAGSYNEQFF.

The V and J genes are TRBV7-9 and TRBJ2-7; 7 bases are a match to TRBD1. The CDR3 spans 13 residues. Germline values: CDR1 SEHNR, CDR2 FQNEAQ (reference sequence). V lost 2 bases to trimming and J lost 4 bases; unmatched junction nucleotides: 2. In nucleotides, the CDR3 is TGTGCCAGCAGCTTACCGACAGGGTACGAGCAGTACGTC. It encodes CASSLPTGYEQYV.

The J gene is TRBJ1-5, the V gene TRBV10-3; tentative D call: TRBD1 (5 bases). Between the trimmed V and J ends, which lost 2 bases and 4 bases, there was a span of 12 bases. This CDR3 is built from 15 residues. The germline V gene has CDR1 ENHRY and CDR2 SYGVKD. This chain's CDR3 is CAISEGVGANQPQHF. The CDR3 DNA reads as TGTGCCATCAGTGAGGGCGTTGGGGCAAATCAGCCCCAGCATTTT.

The CDR3 is CASSDDQVGSTNEKLFF. The CDR3 coding sequence is TGTGCCAGCAGTGACGACCAGGTTGGATCAACTAATGAAAAACTGTTTTTT. V gene TRBV2 combines with J gene TRBJ1-4; D not resolved. This CDR3 is 17 amino acids long. Germline V lookup: CDR1 SNHLY, CDR2 FYNNEI. Trimming shortened V by 3 bases and J by 0 bases, and 14 bases separated the two germline ends.

The chain uses TRBV6-2 or TRBV6-3 and TRBJ2-7, with D possibly TRBD1 on 5 matching bases. Trimming removed 6 bases at V and 6 bases at J, with 9 bases between. Germline V lookup: CDR1 MNHEY, CDR2 SVGEGT. The CDR3 is made up of 11 amino acids. This CDR3 reads CASSWGGEQYV. The CDR3 DNA sequence: TGTGCCAGCAGCTGGGGCGGCGAGCAGTACGTC.

This clone was counted a single time. The chain combines TRBV7-6 with TRBJ2-1; D unclear. Between the trimmed V and J ends, which lost 4 bases and 1 base, there was a span of 14 bases. CDR3 length: 16 amino acids. Germline-derived CDR1 and CDR2 are SGHVS and FNYEAQ. CDR3 region: CASSSSVGISYNEQFF. DNA of the CDR3: TGTGCCAGCAGCTCCTCGGTGGGGATTTCCTACAATGAGCAGTTCTTC. The full variable domain, in which reference TRBV7-6 and TRBJ2-1 provide the parts outside the CDR3, is GAGVSQSPRYKVTKRGQDVALRCDPISGHVSLYWYRQALGQGPEFLTYFNYEAQQDKSGLPNDRFSAERPEGSISTLTIQRTEQRDSAMYRCASSSSVGISYNEQFFGPGTRLTVL.

V and J are TRBV7-3 and TRBJ2-2; D gene uncertain. The germline gives CDR1 SGHTA, CDR2 FQGTGA. V lost 2 bases, J lost 5 bases, and 6 bases lay in between. The CDR3 is made up of 13 amino acids. DNA for the CDR3: TGTGCCAGCAGCTTATTATTAACCGGGGAGCTGTTTTTT. It yields the protein CASSLLLTGELFF.